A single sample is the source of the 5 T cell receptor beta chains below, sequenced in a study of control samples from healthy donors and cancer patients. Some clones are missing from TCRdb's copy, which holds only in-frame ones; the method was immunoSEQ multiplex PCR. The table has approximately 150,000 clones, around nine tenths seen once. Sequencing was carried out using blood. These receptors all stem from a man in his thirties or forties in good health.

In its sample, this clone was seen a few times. CDR3 loop: CASGRRPDTQYF. Written as DNA, the CDR3 is TGTGCCAGCGGTCGACGACCAGATACGCAGTATTTT. J is TRBJ2-3 and V is TRBV12-3 or TRBV12-4, with D unresolved. The CDR3 runs to 12 residues. V shed 8 bases and J shed 4 bases, with 10 bases lying between them.

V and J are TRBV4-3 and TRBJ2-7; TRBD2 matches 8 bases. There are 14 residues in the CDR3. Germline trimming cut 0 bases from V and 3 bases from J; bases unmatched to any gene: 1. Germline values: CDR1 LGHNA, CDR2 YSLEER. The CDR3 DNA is TGCGCCAGCAGCCAAGAAGGGACTAGCTACGAGCAGTACTTC. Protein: CASSQEGTSYEQYF.

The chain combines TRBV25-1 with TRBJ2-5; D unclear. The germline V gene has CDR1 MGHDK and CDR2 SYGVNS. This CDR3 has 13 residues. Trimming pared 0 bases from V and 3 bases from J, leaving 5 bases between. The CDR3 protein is CASSEYGKETQYF. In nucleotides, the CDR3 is TGTGCCAGCAGTGAATACGGTAAAGAGACCCAGTACTTC.

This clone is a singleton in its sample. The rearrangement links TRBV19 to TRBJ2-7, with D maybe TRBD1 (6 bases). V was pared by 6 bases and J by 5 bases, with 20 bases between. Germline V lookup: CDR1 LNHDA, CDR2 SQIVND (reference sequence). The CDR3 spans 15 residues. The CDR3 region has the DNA TGTGCCAGTAGCCCCAATGGGATAACAGGGAACGAGCAGTACTTC. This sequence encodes CASSPNGITGNEQYF.

The CDR3 DNA sequence: TGTGCCAGTAGTATCCGGGACAGCCAATCGGGCAATCAGCCCCAGCATTTT. This gives the protein CASSIRDSQSGNQPQHF. The chain recombines TRBV19 with TRBJ1-5; 7 positions agree with TRBD1. Germline V lookup: CDR1 LNHDA, CDR2 SQIVND (reference sequence). CDR3 size: 17 residues. The V gene end was trimmed by 3 bases and the J gene end by 2 bases; junction bases not matched to a gene: 10.